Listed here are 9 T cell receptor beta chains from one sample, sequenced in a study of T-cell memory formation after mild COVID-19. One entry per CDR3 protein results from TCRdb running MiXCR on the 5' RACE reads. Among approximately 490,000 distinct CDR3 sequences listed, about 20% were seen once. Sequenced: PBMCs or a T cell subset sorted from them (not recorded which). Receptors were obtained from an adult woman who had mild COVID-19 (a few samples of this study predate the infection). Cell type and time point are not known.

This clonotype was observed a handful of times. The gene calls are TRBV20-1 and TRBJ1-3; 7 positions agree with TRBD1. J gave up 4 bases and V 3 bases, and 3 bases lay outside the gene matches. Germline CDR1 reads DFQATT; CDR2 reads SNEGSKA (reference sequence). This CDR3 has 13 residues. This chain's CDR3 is CSARRGQGNTIYF. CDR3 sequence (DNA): TGCAGTGCTAGGAGGGGGCAGGGAAACACCATATATTTT.

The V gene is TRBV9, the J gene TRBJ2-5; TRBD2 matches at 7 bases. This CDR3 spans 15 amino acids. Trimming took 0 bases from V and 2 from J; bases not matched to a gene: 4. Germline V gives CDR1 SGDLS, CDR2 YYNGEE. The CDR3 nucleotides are TGTGCCAGCAGCGTAGATGTGGGAGGGCAAGAGACCCAGTACTTC. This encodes CASSVDVGGQETQYF.

The CDR3, as DNA: TGTGCCAGCAGTTACTCGCGGGGCCGGACGGACACTGAAGCTTTCTTT. Amino acids: CASSYSRGRTDTEAFF. The chain carries TRBV6-2 or TRBV6-3 and TRBJ1-1, with a possible D match to TRBD1 (5 bases). Between the trimmed V and J ends, which lost 0 bases and 3 bases, there was a span of 14 bases. The CDR3 extends over 16 amino acids. Germline assignment: CDR1 MNHEY and CDR2 SVGEGT.

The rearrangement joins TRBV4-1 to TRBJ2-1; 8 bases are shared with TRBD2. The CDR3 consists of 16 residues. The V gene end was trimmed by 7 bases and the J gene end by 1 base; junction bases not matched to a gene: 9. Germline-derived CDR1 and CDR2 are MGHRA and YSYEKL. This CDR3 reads CASTGAAGGSYNEQFF. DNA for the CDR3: TGCGCCAGCACCGGGGCGGCGGGGGGATCCTACAATGAGCAGTTCTTC.

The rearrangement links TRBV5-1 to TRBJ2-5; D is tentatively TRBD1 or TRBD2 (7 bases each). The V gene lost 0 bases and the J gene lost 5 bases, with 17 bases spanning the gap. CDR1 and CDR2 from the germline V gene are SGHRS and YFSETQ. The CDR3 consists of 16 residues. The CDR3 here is CASSLAAGQSAETQYF. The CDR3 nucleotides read TGCGCCAGCAGCTTGGCAGCGGGACAGTCGGCGGAGACCCAGTACTTC.

The CDR3 DNA reads as TGCGCCAGCAGCTGGGTCGGCTTAGCGGGGGGCTACAATGAGCAGTTCTTC. Protein sequence: CASSWVGLAGGYNEQFF. The V gene is TRBV5-1, the J gene TRBJ2-1, with TRBD2 matching over 10 bases. This CDR3 is 17 amino acids long. V shed 3 bases, J shed 3 bases, and the junction held 9 bases outside the gene matches. Germline CDR1 SGHRS, CDR2 YFSETQ.

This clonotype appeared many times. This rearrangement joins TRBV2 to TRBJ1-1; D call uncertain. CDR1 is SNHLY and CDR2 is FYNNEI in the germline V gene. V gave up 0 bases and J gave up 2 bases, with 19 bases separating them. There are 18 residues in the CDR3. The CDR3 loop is CASSEALPTSASNTEAFF. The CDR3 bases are TGTGCCAGCAGTGAAGCGCTTCCGACATCCGCCTCTAACACTGAAGCTTTCTTT.

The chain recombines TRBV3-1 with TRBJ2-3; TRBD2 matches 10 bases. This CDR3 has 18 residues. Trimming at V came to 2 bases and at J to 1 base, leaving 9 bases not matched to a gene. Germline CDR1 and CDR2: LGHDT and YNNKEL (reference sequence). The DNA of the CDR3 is TGTGCCAGCAGCCAATACCCTGCTAGCGGGGGCGGCACAGATACGCAGTATTTT. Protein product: CASSQYPASGGGTDTQYF.

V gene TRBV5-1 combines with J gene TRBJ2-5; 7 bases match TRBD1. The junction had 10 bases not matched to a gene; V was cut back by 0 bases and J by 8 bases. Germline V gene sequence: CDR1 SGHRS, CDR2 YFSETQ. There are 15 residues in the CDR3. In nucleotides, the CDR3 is TGCGCCAGCAGCTTGGGGTCGGGACAGACTCGCACCCAGTACTTC. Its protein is CASSLGSGQTRTQYF.